This T cell receptor beta chain was recorded in a study of blood T cell repertoires in COVID-19. About the research overall: The cDNA or gDNA used as material had been derived from T cells, B-cell-depleted T cells, or PBMCs.

Data came from immunoSEQ multiplex PCR; TCRdb stores just in-frame clones and leaves some out. Of some 150,000 clones listed, approximately 85% are singletons. The V gene end was trimmed by 4 bases and the J gene end by 8 bases; junction bases not matched to a gene: 5. The germline V gene encodes CDR1 SGHRS and CDR2 YFSETQ. The CDR3 totals 14 residues. The sample taken for sequencing was peripheral blood. The sequence came from a woman aged 60 to 75 with COVID-19, enrolled during active disease. The chain recombines TRBV5-1 with TRBJ1-6; 8 bases agree with TRBD1. The CDR3 DNA is TGCGCCAGCAGCGTAGGACAGGGCGATTCACCCCTCCACTTT. This encodes CASSVGQGDSPLHF.